These T cell receptor beta chains were read from a single sample in a study of blood T cells in healthy people across ages. MiXCR was run by TCRdb on the 5' RACE reads, yielding one entry per CDR3 protein. The sample gives hundreds of thousands of distinct CDR3 sequences, 58% of which show up once; around 20% is in the top ten. Sequenced: blood. The origin of the receptors is a man aged 25 to 40 in good health. Both conserved end residues are part of each CDR3. D genes are given only for firm matches. The size field is filled for only some rows; it gives once, few, many or a size class.

cdr3_nt cdr3_aa d_call clone_size j_call v_call
TGTGCCAGCAGTTTAGGCGGTGTGTGGTTGAATGAGCAGTACTTC CASSLGGVWLNEQYF NA NA TRBJ2-5 TRBV12-3/TRBV12-4
TGTGCCAGCAGTACCCCGGGCAGGGGGCTTAACTATGGCTACACCTTC CASSTPGRGLNYGYTF TRBD1 NA TRBJ1-2 TRBV28
TGTGCCAGCAGGCAGGACGGCCCCTACGAGCAGTACTTC CASRQDGPYEQYF NA few TRBJ2-7 TRBV28
TGTGCCAGCAGCTTAGGAGGGCGGAGGAACACTGAAGCTTTCTTT CASSLGGRRNTEAFF NA NA TRBJ1-1 TRBV7-2
TGTGCCAGCAGCTCTAATGTGCTTTACGAGCAGTACTTC CASSSNVLYEQYF NA many TRBJ2-7 TRBV7-2
TGTGCCAGCACCGCAGAGATCGAGCAGTACTTC CASTAEIEQYF NA NA TRBJ2-7 TRBV6-6
TGCAGTGCTAATCATAGACTCGCGGCCTACGAGCAGTACTTC CSANHRLAAYEQYF NA few TRBJ2-7 TRBV20-1
TGCAGTGCTAGACGTAGCGGATCCTCCTACAATGAGCAGTTCTTC CSARRSGSSYNEQFF NA few TRBJ2-1 TRBV20-1
TGCAGTGTGGTTTCGGGGGACAATGAAAAACTGTTTTTT CSVVSGDNEKLFF NA few TRBJ1-4 TRBV20-1
TGTGCCTGGAGTAAGGATACTAAAGAGACCCAGTACTTC CAWSKDTKETQYF NA NA TRBJ2-5 TRBV30
TGTGCCAGCTCCCTTAGTGGCGGGGGTGAAGCAGATACGCAGTATTTT CASSLSGGGEADTQYF TRBD2 NA TRBJ2-3 TRBV18
TGTGCCAGCAGCCAAGAGCGGCTAGCGACAGATACGCAGTATTTT CASSQERLATDTQYF NA NA TRBJ2-3 TRBV4-2
TGCGCCAGCAGGCTTGGCCCGGGACAGCAAGAGACCCAGTACTTC CASRLGPGQQETQYF TRBD1 many TRBJ2-5 TRBV5-1
TGTACCAGCAGCCCAGGAGGCTACGAGCAGTACTTC CTSSPGGYEQYF NA NA TRBJ2-7 TRBV12-3/TRBV12-4
TGTGCCAGCAGCCCAGGGAAACAAGAGACCCAGTACTTC CASSPGKQETQYF NA NA TRBJ2-5 TRBV9
TGTGCCAGCAGCTTAGGGCCGTGGGGAACAGGAGACAATGAGCAGTTCTTC CASSLGPWGTGDNEQFF NA NA TRBJ2-1 TRBV7-2
TGTGCCAGCAACGCTGGACAGGGGCCGAACTACGAGCAGTACTTC CASNAGQGPNYEQYF TRBD1 few TRBJ2-7 TRBV6-1
TGTGCCAGCAGCGCCCTTGGGGCTGGCGAGCAGTACTTC CASSALGAGEQYF NA NA TRBJ2-7 TRBV7-9
TGCAGTGCTAGCGGGAGTAGGAGCACTCCCACAGATACGCAGTATTTT CSASGSRSTPTDTQYF NA NA TRBJ2-3 TRBV20-1
TGTGCCATCGGATCACAGGGGGTTGACTCTGGGGCCAACGTCCTGACTTTC CAIGSQGVDSGANVLTF TRBD1 few TRBJ2-6 TRBV10-3
TGTGCCAGCAGCTCTCGGAGACAGGTTTACACAGATACGCAGTATTTT CASSSRRQVYTDTQYF NA NA TRBJ2-3 TRBV7-2
TGCAGTGCCATCGCAGGGGGCGGTTTGACAGATACGCAGTATTTT CSAIAGGGLTDTQYF TRBD1 once TRBJ2-3 TRBV20-1
TGTGCCACCAGCAGAGATTTTGCGGGGGGGACCCAGTACTTC CATSRDFAGGTQYF TRBD2 few TRBJ2-5 TRBV15
TGTGCCAGCAGGGTTACTGGAGCTCTGCCCTACGAGCAGTACTTC CASRVTGALPYEQYF NA NA TRBJ2-7 TRBV6-2/TRBV6-3
TGTGCCAGCAGCTTAACCGTCCCAGAAGAGCAGTACTTC CASSLTVPEEQYF NA NA TRBJ2-7 TRBV7-3
TGCGCCAGCAGCATGACAGACCCTAGACAAGAGACCCAGTACTTC CASSMTDPRQETQYF NA once TRBJ2-5 TRBV5-1
TGCGCCAGCAGCTTGGCGGACACTAACTATGGCTACACCTTC CASSLADTNYGYTF NA few TRBJ1-2 TRBV5-1
TGTGCCAGCAGTTTAATATTAGGGACAGCGAACACCGGGGAGCTGTTTTTT CASSLILGTANTGELFF TRBD1 once TRBJ2-2 TRBV12-3/TRBV12-4
TGTGCCAGCAGTCAGACACTAGCTGTAGATACGCAGTATTTT CASSQTLAVDTQYF NA NA TRBJ2-3 TRBV14